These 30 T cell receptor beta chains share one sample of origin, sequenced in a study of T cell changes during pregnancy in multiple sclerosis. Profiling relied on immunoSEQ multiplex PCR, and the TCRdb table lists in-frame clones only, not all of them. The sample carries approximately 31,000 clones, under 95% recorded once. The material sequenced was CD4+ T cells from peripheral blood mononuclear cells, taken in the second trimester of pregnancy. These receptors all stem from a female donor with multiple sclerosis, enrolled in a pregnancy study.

DNA for the CDR3: TGTGCCAGCTCACCGACCCTGCAGGGGGGCGATACGCAGTATTTT. It yields the protein CASSPTLQGGDTQYF. The chain recombines TRBV18 with TRBJ2-3, with D maybe TRBD1 (7 bases). The CDR3 contains 15 residues. The V gene lost 3 bases and the J gene lost 6 bases, with 16 bases spanning the gap. CDR1 KGHSH and CDR2 LQKENI come from the germline V gene.

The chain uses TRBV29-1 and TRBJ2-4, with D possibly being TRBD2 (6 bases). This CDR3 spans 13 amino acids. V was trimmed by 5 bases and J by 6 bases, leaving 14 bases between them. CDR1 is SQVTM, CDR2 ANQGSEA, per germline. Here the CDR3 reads CSVLRGLGNIQYF. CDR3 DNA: TGCAGCGTTCTTCGGGGGTTGGGAAACATTCAGTACTTC.

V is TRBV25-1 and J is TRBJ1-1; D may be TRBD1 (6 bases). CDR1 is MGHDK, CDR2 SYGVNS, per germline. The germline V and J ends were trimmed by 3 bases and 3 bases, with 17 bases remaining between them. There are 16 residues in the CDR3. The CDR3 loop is CASSDPQGRGDTEAFF. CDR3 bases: TGTGCCAGCAGTGACCCTCAGGGGAGGGGGGACACTGAAGCTTTCTTT. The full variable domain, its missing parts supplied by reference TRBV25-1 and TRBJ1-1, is EADIYQTPRYLVIGTGKKITLECSQTMGHDKMYWYQQDPGMELHLIHYSYGVNSTEKGDLSSESTVSRIRTEHFPLTLESARPSHTSQYLCASSDPQGRGDTEAFFGQGTRLTVV.

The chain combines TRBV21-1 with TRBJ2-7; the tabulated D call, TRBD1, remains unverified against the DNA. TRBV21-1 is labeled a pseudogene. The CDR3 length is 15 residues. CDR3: CASSKANRVSYEQYF. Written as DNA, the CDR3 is TGTGCCAGCAGCAAAGCGAACAGGGTTTCCTACGAGCAGTACTTC.

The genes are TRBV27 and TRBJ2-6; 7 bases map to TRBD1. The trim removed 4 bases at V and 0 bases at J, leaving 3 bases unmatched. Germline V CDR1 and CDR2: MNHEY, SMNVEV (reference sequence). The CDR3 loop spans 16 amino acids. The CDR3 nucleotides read TGTGCCAGCAGTTGGGACAGTTACTCTGGGGCCAACGTCCTGACTTTC. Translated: CASSWDSYSGANVLTF.

CDR3 coding DNA: TGCAGCGTTGGAGTAGCGGGAGGAACCGGGGAGCTGTTTTTT. Amino acid sequence: CSVGVAGGTGELFF. The rearrangement uses TRBV29-1 and TRBJ2-2; the match to TRBD2 covers 10 bases. Germline V gene sequence: CDR1 SQVTM, CDR2 ANQGSEA. J gave up 5 bases and V 4 bases, and 4 bases lay outside the gene matches. The CDR3 sequence is 14 residues long.

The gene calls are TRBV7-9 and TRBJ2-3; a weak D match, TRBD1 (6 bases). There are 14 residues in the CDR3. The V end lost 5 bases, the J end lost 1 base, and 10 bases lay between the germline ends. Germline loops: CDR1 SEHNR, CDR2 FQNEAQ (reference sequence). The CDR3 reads CASSPRTGTDTQYF. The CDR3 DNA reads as TGTGCCAGCAGCCCTAGGACAGGCACAGATACGCAGTATTTT.

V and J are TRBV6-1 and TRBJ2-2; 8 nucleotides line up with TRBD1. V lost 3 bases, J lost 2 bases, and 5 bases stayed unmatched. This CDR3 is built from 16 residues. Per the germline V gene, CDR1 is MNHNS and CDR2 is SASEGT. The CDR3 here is CASSDPGTGNTGELFF. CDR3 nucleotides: TGTGCCAGCAGTGACCCCGGGACAGGCAACACCGGGGAGCTGTTTTTT.

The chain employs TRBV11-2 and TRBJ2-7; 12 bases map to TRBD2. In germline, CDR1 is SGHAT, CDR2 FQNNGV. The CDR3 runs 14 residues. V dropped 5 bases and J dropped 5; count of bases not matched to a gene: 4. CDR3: CASSPSGRAHEQYF. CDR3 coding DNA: TGTGCCAGCAGCCCTAGCGGGAGGGCCCACGAGCAGTACTTC.

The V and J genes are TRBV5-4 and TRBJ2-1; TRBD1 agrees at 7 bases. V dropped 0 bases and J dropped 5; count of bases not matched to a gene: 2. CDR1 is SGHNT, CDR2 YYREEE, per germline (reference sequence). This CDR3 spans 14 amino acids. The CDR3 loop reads CASSLEQGNNEQFF. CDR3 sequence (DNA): TGTGCCAGCAGCTTGGAACAGGGGAACAATGAGCAGTTCTTC. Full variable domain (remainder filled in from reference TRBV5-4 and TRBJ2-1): ETGVTQSPTHLIKTRGQQVTLRCSSQSGHNTVSWYQQALGQGPQFIFQYYREEENGRGNFPPRFSGLQFPNYSSELNVNALELDDSALYLCASSLEQGNNEQFFGPGTRLTVL.

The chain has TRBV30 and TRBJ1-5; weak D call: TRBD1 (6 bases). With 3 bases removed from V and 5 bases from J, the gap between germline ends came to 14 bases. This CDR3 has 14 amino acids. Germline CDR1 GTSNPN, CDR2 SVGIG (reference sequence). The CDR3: CAWSGQRYYQPQHF. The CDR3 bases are TGTGCCTGGAGCGGACAGAGATATTATCAGCCCCAGCATTTT.

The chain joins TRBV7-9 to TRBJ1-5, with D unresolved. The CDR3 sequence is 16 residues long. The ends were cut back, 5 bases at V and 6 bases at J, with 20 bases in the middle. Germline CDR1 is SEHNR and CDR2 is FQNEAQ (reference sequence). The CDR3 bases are TGTGCCAGCAGCCCACTAGGGTTGTTCGGTAGTCAGCCCCAGCATTTT. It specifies CASSPLGLFGSQPQHF. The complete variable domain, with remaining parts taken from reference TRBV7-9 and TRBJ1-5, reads DTGVSQNPRHKITKRGQNVTFRCDPISEHNRLYWYRQTLGQGPEFLTYFQNEAQLEKSRLLSDRFSAERPKGSFSTLEIQRTEQGDSAMYLCASSPLGLFGSQPQHFGDGTRLSIL.

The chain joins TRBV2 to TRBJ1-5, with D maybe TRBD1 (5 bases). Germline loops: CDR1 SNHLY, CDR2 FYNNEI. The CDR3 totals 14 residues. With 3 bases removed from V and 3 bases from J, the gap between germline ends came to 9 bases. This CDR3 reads CASSESGFNQPQHF. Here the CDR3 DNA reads TGTGCCAGCAGTGAGTCAGGGTTCAATCAGCCCCAGCATTTT.

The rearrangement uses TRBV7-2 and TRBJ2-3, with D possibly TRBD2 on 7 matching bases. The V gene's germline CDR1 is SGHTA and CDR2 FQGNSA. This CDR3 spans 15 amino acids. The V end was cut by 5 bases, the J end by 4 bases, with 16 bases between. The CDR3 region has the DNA TGTGCCAGCAGCACCCAGGGGACTACACCAGATACGCAGTATTTT. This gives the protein CASSTQGTTPDTQYF. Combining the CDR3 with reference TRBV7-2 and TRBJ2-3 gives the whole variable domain GAGVSQSPSNKVTEKGKDVELRCDPISGHTALYWYRQSLGQGLEFLIYFQGNSAPDKSGLPSDRFSAERTGGSVSTLTIQRTQQEDSAVYLCASSTQGTTPDTQYFGPGTRLTVL.

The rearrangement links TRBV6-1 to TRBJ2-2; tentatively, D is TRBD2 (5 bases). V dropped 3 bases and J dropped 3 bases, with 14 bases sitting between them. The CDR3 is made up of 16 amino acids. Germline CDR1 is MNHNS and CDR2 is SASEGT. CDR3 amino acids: CASSDWYEEDTGELFF. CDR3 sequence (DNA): TGTGCCAGCAGTGATTGGTACGAGGAGGACACCGGGGAGCTGTTTTTT.

The CDR3 region has the DNA TGTGCCAGCAGCTTAGTTTTAGGGGTCACTGAAAAACTGTTTTTT. It encodes CASSLVLGVTEKLFF. The chain recombines TRBV7-2 with TRBJ1-4, with D possibly being TRBD1 (5 bases). Deletions cut 1 base from V and 7 bases from J, with 13 bases between. Germline CDR1 SGHTA, CDR2 FQGNSA. The CDR3 runs to 15 residues.

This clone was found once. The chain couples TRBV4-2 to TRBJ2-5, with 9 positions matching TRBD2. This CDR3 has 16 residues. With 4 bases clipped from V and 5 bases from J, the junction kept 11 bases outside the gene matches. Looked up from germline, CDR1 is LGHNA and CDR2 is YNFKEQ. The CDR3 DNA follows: TGTGCCAGCAGCCCCGGATTTTCCGCGGGAGGGGAGACCCAGTACTTC. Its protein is CASSPGFSAGGETQYF.

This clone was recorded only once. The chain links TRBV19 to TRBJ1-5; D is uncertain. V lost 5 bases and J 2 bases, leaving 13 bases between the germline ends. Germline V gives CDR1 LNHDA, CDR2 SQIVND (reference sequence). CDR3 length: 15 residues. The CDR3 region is CASSLAHSGNQPQHF. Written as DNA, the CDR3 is TGTGCCAGTAGTCTTGCCCACTCGGGCAATCAGCCCCAGCATTTT.

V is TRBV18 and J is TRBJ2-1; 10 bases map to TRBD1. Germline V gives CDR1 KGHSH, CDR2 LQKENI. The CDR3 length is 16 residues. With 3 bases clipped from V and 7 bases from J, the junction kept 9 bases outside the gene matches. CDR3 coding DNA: TGTGCCAGCTCACCGGGTGGGACAGGGGCTCGGAATGAGCAGTTCTTC. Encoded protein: CASSPGGTGARNEQFF.

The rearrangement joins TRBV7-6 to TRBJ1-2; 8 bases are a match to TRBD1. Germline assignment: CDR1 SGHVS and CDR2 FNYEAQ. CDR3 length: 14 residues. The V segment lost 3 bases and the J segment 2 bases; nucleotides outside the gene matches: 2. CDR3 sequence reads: CASSLGTGNYGYTF. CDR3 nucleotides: TGTGCCAGCAGCTTGGGGACAGGAAACTATGGCTACACCTTC. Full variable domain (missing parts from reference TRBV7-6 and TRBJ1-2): GAGVSQSPRYKVTKRGQDVALRCDPISGHVSLYWYRQALGQGPEFLTYFNYEAQQDKSGLPNDRFSAERPEGSISTLTIQRTEQRDSAMYRCASSLGTGNYGYTFGSGTRLTVV.

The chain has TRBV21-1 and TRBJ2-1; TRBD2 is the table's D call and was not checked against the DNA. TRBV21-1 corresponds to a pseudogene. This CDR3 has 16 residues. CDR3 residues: CASRSGTRVIYNEQFF. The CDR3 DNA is TGTGCCAGCAGATCCGGGACTAGGGTTATCTACAATGAGCAGTTCTTC.

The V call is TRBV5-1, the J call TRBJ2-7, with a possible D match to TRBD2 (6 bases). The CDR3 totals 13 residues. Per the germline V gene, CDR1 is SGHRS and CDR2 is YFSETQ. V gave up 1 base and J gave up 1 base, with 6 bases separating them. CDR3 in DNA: TGCGCCAGCAGCTTGCGGGGGTCCTACGAGCAGTACTTC. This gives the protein CASSLRGSYEQYF.

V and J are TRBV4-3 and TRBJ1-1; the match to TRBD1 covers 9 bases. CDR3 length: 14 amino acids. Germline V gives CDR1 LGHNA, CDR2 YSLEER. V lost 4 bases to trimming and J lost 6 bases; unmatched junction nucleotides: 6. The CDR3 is CASSLGQGSSEAFF. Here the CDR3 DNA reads TGCGCCAGCAGCCTTGGACAGGGGTCTTCTGAAGCTTTCTTT.

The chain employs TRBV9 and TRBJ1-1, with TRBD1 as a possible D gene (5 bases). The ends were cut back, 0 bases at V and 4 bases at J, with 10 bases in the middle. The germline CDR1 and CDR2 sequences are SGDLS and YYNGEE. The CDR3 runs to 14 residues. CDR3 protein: CASSVGHDSTEAFF. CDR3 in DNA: TGTGCCAGCAGCGTAGGACACGACAGCACTGAAGCTTTCTTT. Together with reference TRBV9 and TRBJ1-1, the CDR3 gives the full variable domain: DSGVTQTPKHLITATGQRVTLRCSPRSGDLSVYWYQQSLDQGLQFLIQYYNGEERAKGNILERFSAQQFPDLHSELNLSSLELGDSALYFCASSVGHDSTEAFFGQGTRLTVV.

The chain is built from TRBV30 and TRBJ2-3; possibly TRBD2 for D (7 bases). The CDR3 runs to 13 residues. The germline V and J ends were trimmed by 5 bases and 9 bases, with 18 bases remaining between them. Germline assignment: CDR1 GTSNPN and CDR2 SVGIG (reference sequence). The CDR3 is CAWGGGALRTQYF. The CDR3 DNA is TGTGCCTGGGGAGGGGGGGCTTTAAGAACGCAGTATTTT.

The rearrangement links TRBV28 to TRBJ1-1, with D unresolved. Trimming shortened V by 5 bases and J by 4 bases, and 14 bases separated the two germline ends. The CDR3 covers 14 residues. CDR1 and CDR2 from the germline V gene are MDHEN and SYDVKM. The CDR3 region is CASSRGLLGTEAFF. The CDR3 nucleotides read TGTGCCAGCAGTCGGGGTCTACTAGGCACTGAAGCTTTCTTT.

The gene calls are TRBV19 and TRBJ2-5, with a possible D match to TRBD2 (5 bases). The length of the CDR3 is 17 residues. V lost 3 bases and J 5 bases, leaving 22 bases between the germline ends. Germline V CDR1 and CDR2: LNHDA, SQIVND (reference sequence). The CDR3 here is CASSIGMPLFMKETQYF. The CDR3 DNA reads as TGTGCCAGTAGTATCGGGATGCCCCTTTTTATGAAGGAGACCCAGTACTTC.

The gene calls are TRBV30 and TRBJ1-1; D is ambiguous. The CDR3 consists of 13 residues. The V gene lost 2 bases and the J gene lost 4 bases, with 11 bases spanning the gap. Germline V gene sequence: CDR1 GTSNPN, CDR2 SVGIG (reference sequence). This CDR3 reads CAWSRVRSTEAFF. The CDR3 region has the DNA TGTGCCTGGAGTCGGGTTCGGAGCACTGAAGCTTTCTTT.

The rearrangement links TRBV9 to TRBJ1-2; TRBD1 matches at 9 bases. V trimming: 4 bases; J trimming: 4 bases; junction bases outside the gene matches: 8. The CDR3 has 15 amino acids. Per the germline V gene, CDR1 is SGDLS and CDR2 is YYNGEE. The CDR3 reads CASSPGDRVTYGYTF. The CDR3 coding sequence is TGTGCCAGCAGCCCCGGGGACAGGGTAACCTATGGCTACACCTTC.

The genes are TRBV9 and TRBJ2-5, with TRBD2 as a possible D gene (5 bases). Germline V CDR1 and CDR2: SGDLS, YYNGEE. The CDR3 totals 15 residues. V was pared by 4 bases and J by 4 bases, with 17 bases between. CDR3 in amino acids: CASSPEGARRETQYF. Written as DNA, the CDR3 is TGTGCCAGCAGCCCCGAGGGTGCTCGCCGAGAGACCCAGTACTTC.